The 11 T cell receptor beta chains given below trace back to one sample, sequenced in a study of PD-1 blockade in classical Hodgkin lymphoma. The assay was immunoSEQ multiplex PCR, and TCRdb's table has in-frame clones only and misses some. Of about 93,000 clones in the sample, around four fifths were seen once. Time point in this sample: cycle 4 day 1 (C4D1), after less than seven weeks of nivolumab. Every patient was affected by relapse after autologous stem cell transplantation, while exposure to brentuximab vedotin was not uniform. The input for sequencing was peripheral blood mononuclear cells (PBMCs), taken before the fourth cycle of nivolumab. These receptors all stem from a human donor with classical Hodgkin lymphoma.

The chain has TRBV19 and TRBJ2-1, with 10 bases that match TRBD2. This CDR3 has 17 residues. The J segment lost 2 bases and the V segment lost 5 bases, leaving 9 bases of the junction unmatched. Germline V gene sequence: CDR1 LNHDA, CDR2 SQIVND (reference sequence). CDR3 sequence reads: CASSFPGLARPYNEQFF. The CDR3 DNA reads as TGTGCCAGTAGTTTCCCGGGACTAGCGAGACCCTACAATGAGCAGTTCTTC.

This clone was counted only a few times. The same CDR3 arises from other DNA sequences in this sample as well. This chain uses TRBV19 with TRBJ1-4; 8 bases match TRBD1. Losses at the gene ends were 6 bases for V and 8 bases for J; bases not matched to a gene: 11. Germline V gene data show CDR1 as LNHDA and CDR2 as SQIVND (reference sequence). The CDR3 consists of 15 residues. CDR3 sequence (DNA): TGTGCCAGTAGGCTTGGACAGGGCTGGGGGGAAAAACTGTTTTTT. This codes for CASRLGQGWGEKLFF.

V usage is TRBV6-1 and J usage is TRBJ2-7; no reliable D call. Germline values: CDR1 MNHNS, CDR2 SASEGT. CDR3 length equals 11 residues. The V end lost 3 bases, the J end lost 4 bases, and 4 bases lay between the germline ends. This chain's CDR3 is CASSDEYEQYF. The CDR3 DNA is TGTGCCAGCAGTGATGAATACGAGCAGTACTTC.

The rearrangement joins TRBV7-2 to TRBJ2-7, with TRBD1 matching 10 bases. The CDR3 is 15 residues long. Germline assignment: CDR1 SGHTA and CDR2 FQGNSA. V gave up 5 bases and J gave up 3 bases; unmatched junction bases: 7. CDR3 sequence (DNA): TGTGCCAGCAGCCGTTCCGGGACAGGGGTCTACGAGCAGTACTTC. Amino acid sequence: CASSRSGTGVYEQYF.

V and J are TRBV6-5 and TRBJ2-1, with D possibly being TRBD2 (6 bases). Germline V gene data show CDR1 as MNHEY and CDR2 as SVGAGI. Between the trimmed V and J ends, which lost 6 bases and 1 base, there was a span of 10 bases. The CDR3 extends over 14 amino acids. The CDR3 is CASRAGSSYNEQFF. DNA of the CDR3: TGTGCCAGCAGGGCCGGGAGTTCCTACAATGAGCAGTTCTTC.

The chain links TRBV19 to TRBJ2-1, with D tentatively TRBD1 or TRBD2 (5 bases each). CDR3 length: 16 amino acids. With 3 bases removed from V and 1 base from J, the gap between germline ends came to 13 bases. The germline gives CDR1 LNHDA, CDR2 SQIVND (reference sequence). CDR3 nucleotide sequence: TGTGCCAGTAGTATCAGGGCGAGGGGTTCCTACAATGAGCAGTTCTTC. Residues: CASSIRARGSYNEQFF.

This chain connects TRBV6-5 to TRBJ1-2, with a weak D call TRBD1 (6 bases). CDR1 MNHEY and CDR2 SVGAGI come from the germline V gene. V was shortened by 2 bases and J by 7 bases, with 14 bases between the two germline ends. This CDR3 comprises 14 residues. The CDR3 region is CASSYTTGKAGYTF. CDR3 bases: TGTGCCAGCAGTTACACAACAGGGAAGGCTGGCTACACCTTC.

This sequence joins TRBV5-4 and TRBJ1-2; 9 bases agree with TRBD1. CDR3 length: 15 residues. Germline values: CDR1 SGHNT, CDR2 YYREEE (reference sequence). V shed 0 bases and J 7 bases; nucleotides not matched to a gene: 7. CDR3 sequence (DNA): TGTGCCAGCAGCTTGGCGGACAGGGGAATAAGTGGCTACACCTTC. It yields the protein CASSLADRGISGYTF.

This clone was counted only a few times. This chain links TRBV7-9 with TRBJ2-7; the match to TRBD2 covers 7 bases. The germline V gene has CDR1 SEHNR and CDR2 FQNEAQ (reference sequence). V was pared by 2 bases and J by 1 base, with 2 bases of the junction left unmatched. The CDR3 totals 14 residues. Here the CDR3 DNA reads TGTGCCAGCAGCTTAAGCGGGATTTCCTACGAGCAGTACTTC. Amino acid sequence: CASSLSGISYEQYF.

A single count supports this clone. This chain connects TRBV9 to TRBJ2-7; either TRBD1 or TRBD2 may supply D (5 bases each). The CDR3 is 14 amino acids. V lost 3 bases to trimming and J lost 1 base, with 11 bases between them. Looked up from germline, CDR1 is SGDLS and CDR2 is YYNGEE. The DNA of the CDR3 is TGTGCCAGCAGCGCCCTTGGGGGTTCCTACGAGCAGTACTTC. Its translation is CASSALGGSYEQYF.

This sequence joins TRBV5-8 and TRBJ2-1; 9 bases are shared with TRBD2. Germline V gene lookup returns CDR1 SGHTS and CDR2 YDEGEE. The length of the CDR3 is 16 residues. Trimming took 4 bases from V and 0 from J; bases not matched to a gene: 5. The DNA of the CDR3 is TGTGCCAGCAGCCCCGGACTAGCGACCTCCTACAATGAGCAGTTCTTC. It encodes CASSPGLATSYNEQFF.